The TCR beta chain described here comes from a study of cytomegalovirus exposure and HLA in healthy donors. Study-wide results and limits: The listing of roughly 160 TCR beta chains classed them as cytomegalovirus-associated. An assumption of roughly uniform sequencing depth across donors underlay the presence/absence analyses. While the bulk of TCR sequences proved rare, some public TCRs turned up in many donors. It emerged from a later analysis that several of the most significant clusters appeared to be linked to common viral pathogens.

60 Vbeta and 13 Jbeta primers were used in PCR. Clones were read by immunoSEQ multiplex PCR, and TCRdb kept only the in-frame ones, dropping some. Here the sample spans around 91,000 clones, about three quarters being singletons. V shed 5 bases and J 7 bases; nucleotides not matched to a gene: 1. This CDR3 comprises 12 residues. CDR1 and CDR2 from the germline V gene are ENHRY and SYGVKD. As concerns this clone: The antigen is not known.

The sequencing sample was made of PBMCs. The origin of this receptor is a woman between 40 and 50 years old in good health and CMV-seropositive. The chain carries TRBV10-3 and TRBJ2-7; TRBD1 aligns across 11 bases. This CDR3 reads CAISRDRGEQYF. CDR3 bases: TGTGCCATCAGTCGGGACAGGGGGGAGCAGTACTTC.